Listed here are 7 T cell receptor beta chains from one sample, sequenced in a study of T cells in Graves' hyperthyroidism and ophthalmopathy. TCR beta CDR3 region amplification was performed from RNA transcripts. A first-round RT-PCR of the TCR CDR3 used the HTBI primer set. TCRdb used MiXCR to reprocess the multiplex PCR reads, holding one entry per CDR3 protein. This sample has 600,000 to 700,000 distinct CDR3 sequences, with over 12% found just once. Specimen: blood. These receptors were obtained from a woman aged 40 to 50 with Graves' ophthalmopathy.

At least ten counts were recorded for this clonotype. The rearrangement uses TRBV6-5 and TRBJ2-7; D could derive from TRBD1 or TRBD2 (5 bases each). With 0 bases removed from V and 7 bases from J, the gap between germline ends came to 16 bases. CDR1 MNHEY and CDR2 SVGAGI come from the germline V gene. There are 15 residues in the CDR3. The CDR3 protein is CASSYSYGPRGEQYF. CDR3 DNA sequence: TGTGCCAGCAGTTACTCTTACGGACCGAGGGGAGAGCAGTACTTC.

This clonotype was found many times. The rearrangement joins TRBV5-1 to TRBJ2-5; perhaps TRBD2 as D (6 bases). V gave up 1 base and J gave up 5 bases, with 15 bases separating them. Looked up from germline, CDR1 is SGHRS and CDR2 is YFSETQ. The CDR3 covers 15 residues. In DNA form, the CDR3 reads TGCGCCAGCAGCTTGAAGGAACTAGCTGGTGAGACCCAGTACTTC. Amino acids: CASSLKELAGETQYF.

For this clonotype: No DNA is shown, since the ends of the CDR3 on it are uncertain; the CDR3 is the one TCRdb lists. This chain uses TRBV12-3 or TRBV12-4 with TRBJ1-1; the table gives TRBD1 as D, unverified against the DNA. The CDR3 spans 19 amino acids, including both terminal residues. CDR3 in amino acids: CTSILERQGYGLVNTEAFF.

There are many counts of this clonotype. The junction departs from germline at one end; a sequencing error may be responsible. The rearrangement joins TRBV6-2 or TRBV6-3 to TRBJ2-7; no clear D. Germline CDR1 reads MNHEY; CDR2 reads SVGEGT. The CDR3 extends over 14 amino acids. The CDR3 DNA is TGTGTCAGCAGTTACCCAAGGGCGAGGAACGAGCAGTACTTC. The encoded protein is CVSSYPRARNEQYF.

Of note for this clonotype: The conserved phenylalanine or tryptophan normally closing the CDR3 is absent here, so this likely arose from a read error. CDR3 sequence: CASSFASGSYEQYL. In DNA, the CDR3 is TGTGCCAGCAGTTTCGCTAGCGGCTCCTACGAGCAGTACCTC. This chain connects TRBV12-3 or TRBV12-4 to TRBJ2-7; TRBD2 aligns across 7 bases. The CDR3 is made up of 14 amino acids. V lost 3 bases, J lost 0 bases, and 2 bases stayed unmatched.

This clonotype occurred many times. The rearrangement links TRBV30 to TRBJ2-2; D unclear. In germline, CDR1 is GTSNPN, CDR2 SVGIG (reference sequence). CDR3 length: 14 residues. V was cut by 4 bases and J by 5 bases, with 14 bases left in between. The CDR3 DNA reads as TGTGCCTGGACGTACGACGAGTATACCGGGGAGCTGTTTTTT. Translated: CAWTYDEYTGELFF.

This clonotype came up many times. V and J are TRBV6-5 and TRBJ2-5; D not resolved. The CDR3 length is 16 residues. Germline V gives CDR1 MNHEY, CDR2 SVGAGI. V lost 0 bases, J lost 2 bases, and 13 bases lay in between. CDR3 DNA sequence: TGTGCCAGCAGTTACTCAGGGTTGGTGAAACAAGAGACCCAGTACTTC. Encoded protein: CASSYSGLVKQETQYF.